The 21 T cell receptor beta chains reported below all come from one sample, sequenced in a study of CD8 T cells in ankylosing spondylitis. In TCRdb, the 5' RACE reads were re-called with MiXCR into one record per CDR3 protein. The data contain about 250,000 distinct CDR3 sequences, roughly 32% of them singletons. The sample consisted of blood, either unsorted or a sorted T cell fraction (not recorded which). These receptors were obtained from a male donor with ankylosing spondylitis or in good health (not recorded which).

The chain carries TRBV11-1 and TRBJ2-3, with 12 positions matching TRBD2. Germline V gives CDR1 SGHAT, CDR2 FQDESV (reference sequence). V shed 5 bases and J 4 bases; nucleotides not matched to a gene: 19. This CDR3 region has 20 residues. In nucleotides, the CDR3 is TGTGCCAGCAGCCTCTTGGGTGAGACTAGCGGGGGCTACCTGGCAGATACGCAGTATTTT. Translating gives CASSLLGETSGGYLADTQYF.

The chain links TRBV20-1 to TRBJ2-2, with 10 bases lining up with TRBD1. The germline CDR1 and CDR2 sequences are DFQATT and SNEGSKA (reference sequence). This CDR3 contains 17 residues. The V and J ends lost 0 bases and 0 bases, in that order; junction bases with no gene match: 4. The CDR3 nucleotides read TGCAGTGCTAGAGATACCGGGACAGGGGCGAACACCGGGGAGCTGTTTTTT. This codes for CSARDTGTGANTGELFF.

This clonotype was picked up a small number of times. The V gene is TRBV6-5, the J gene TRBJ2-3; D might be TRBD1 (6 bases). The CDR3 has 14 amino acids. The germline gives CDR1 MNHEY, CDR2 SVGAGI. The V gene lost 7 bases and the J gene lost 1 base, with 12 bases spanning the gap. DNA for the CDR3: TGTGCCAGCATGTTGGACAGCGGCACAGATACGCAGTATTTT. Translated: CASMLDSGTDTQYF.

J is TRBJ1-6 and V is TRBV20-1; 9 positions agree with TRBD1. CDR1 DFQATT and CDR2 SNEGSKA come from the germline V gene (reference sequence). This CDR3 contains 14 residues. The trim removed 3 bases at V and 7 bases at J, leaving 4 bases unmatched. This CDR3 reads CSARGQGGNSPLHF. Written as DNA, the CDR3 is TGCAGTGCTAGGGGACAGGGAGGGAATTCACCCCTCCACTTT.

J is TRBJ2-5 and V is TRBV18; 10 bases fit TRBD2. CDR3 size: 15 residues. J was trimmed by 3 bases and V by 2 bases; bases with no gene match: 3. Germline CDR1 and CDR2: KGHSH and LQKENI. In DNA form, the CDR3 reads TGTGCCAGCTCACCATGGCTAGCGGGGGAAGAGACCCAGTACTTC. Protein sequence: CASSPWLAGEETQYF.

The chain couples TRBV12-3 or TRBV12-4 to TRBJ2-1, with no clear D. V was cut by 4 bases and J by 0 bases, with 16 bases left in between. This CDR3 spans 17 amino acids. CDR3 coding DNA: TGTGCCAGCAGTTCCCATCGGACGGCAAGCTCCTACAATGAGCAGTTCTTC. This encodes CASSSHRTASSYNEQFF.

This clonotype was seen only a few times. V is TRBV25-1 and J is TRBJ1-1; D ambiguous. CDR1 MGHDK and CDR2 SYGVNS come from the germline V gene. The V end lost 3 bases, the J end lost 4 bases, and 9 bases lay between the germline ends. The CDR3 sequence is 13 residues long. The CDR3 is CASSEFGATEAFF. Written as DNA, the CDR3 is TGTGCCAGCAGTGAGTTCGGAGCCACTGAAGCTTTCTTT.

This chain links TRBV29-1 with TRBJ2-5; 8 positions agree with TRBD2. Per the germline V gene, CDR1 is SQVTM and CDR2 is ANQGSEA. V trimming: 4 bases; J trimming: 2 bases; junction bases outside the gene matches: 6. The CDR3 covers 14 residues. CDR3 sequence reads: CSVVSGTRQETQYF. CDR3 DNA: TGCAGCGTTGTTTCCGGGACTAGACAAGAGACCCAGTACTTC.

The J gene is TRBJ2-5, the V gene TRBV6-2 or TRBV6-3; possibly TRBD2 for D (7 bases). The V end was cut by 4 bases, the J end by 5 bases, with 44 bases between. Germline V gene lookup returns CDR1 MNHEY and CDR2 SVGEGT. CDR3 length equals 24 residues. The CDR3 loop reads CASSSGGAGARDPLTQRTSETQYF. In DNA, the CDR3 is TGTGCCAGCAGTTCCGGAGGGGCGGGGGCGAGAGACCCACTAACACAAAGGACTTCGGAGACCCAGTACTTC.

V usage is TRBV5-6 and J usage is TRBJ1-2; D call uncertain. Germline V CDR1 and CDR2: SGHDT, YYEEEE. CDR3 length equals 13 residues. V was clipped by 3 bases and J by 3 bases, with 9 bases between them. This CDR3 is CASSSPGDYGYTF. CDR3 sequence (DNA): TGTGCCAGCAGCTCCCCGGGTGACTATGGCTACACCTTC.

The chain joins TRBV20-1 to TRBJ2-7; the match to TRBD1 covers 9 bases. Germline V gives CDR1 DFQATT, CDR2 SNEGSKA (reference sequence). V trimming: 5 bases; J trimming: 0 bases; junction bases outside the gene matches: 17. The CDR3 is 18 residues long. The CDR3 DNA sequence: TGCAGTGCTGAGGACGGAGGGACAGGGATTCTAGGCTCCTACGAGCAGTACTTC. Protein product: CSAEDGGTGILGSYEQYF.

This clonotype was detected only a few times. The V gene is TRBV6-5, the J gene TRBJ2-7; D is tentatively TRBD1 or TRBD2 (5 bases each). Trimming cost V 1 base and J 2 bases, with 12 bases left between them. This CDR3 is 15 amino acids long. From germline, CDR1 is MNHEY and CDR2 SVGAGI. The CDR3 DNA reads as TGTGCCAGCAGTTACTTCGGGACGGAGCCCTACGAGCAGTACTTC. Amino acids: CASSYFGTEPYEQYF.

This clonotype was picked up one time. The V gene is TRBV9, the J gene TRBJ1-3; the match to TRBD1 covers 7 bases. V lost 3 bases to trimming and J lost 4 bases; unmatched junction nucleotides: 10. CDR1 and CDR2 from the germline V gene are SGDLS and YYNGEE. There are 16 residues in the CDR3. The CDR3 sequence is CASSERDTGAGNTIYF. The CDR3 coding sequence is TGTGCCAGCAGCGAGAGAGACACAGGGGCGGGAAACACCATATATTTT.

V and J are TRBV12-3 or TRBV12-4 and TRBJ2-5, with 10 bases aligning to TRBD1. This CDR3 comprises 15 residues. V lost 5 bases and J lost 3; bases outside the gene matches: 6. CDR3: CASSSVGTGEETQYF. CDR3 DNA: TGTGCCAGCAGTAGTGTCGGGACAGGGGAAGAGACCCAGTACTTC.

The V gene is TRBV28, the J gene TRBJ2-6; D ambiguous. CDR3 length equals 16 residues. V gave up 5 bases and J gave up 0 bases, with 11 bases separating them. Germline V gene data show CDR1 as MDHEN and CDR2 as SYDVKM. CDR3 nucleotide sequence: TGTGCCAGCAGTCCCCCCCCCTACTCTGGGGCCAACGTCCTGACTTTC. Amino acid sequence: CASSPPPYSGANVLTF.

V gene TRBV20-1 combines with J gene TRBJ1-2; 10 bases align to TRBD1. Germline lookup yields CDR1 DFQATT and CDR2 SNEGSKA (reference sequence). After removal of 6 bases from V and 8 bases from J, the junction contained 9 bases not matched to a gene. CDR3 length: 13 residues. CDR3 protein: CSAVRQGAWGYTF. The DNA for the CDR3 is TGCAGTGCAGTTAGACAGGGGGCTTGGGGCTACACCTTC.

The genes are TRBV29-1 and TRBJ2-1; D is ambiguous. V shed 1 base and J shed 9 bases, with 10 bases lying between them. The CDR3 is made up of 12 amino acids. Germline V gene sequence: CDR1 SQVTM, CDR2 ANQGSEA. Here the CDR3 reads CSVEGDRPEQFF. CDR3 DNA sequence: TGCAGCGTTGAAGGCGACCGGCCTGAGCAGTTCTTC.

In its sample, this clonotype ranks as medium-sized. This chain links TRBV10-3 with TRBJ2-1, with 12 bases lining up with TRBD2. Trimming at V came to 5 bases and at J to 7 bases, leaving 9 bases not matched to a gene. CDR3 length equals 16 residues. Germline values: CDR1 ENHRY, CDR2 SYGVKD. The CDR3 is CAISRASGGVVNEQFF. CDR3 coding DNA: TGTGCCATCAGTAGGGCTAGCGGGGGGGTCGTTAATGAGCAGTTCTTC.

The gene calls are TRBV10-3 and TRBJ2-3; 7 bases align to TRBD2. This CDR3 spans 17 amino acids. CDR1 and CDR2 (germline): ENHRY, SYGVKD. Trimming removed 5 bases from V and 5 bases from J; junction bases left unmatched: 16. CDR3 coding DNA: TGTGCCATCAGTTGGAGGGCGGCGGGGGAGGTTGAAGATACGCAGTATTTT. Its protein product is CAISWRAAGEVEDTQYF.

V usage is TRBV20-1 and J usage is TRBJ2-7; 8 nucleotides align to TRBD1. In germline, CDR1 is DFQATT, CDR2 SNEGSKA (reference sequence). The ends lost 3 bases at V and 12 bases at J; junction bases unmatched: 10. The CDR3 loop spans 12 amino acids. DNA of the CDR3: TGCAGTGCTAGTGGTGGATCAGGGGGCATGTACTTC. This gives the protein CSASGGSGGMYF.

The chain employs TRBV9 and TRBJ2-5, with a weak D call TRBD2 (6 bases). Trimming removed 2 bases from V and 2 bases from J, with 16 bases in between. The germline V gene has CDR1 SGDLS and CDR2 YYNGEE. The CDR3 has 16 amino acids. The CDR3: CASSVGMGTLQETQYF. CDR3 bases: TGTGCCAGCAGCGTTGGCATGGGGACTTTACAAGAGACCCAGTACTTC. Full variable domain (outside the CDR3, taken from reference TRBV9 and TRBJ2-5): DSGVTQTPKHLITATGQRVTLRCSPRSGDLSVYWYQQSLDQGLQFLIQYYNGEERAKGNILERFSAQQFPDLHSELNLSSLELGDSALYFCASSVGMGTLQETQYFGPGTRLLVL.